These T cell receptor beta chains were read from a single sample in a study of blood T cell repertoires in COVID-19. Using immunoSEQ multiplex PCR, the repertoire was profiled, and TCRdb retains in-frame clones only, with some absent. The profile shows hundreds of thousands of clones, about 70% of them singletons. The sample taken for sequencing was peripheral blood. The receptors here all came from a woman older than 75 with acute or convalescent COVID-19. Each CDR3 is given with its conserved first and last residue. The D gene is left open where the match is weak. Where a row states a size, it is once, few, many or the class of an expanded clone; other rows omit it.

d_call | clone_size | j_call | v_call | cdr3_nt | cdr3_aa
TRBD1 | - | TRBJ2-3 | TRBV10-3 | TGTGCCACCTCCAGGGGGCAAAGTTATACAGATACGCAGTATTTT | CATSRGQSYTDTQYF
TRBD2 | - | TRBJ2-5 | TRBV5-6 | TGTGCCAGCAGCCGGACTAGCGGGGGGGCAGAGACCCAGTACTTC | CASSRTSGGAETQYF
- | few | TRBJ2-3 | TRBV6-6 | TGTGCCACCAGGAGTGCAGATACGCAGTATTTT | CATRSADTQYF
TRBD1 | once | TRBJ2-7 | TRBV6-5 | TGTGCCAGCAGGGACAGGGTCTACGAGCAGTACTTC | CASRDRVYEQYF
- | - | TRBJ2-3 | TRBV12-3/TRBV12-4 | TGTGCCAGCACCATGGCGGGGAAAGATACGCAGTATTTT | CASTMAGKDTQYF
- | once | TRBJ2-7 | TRBV10-1 | TGCGCCAGCAGTACCCATAGAGGCTACGAGCAGTACTTC | CASSTHRGYEQYF
TRBD1 | - | TRBJ2-5 | TRBV2 | TGTGCCAGCAGCACCGACAGGGTAGAGACCCAGTACTTC | CASSTDRVETQYF
- | - | TRBJ1-6 | TRBV6-5 | TGTGCCAGCTCAGGTGCCTATAATTCACCCCTCCACTTT | CASSGAYNSPLHF
- | - | TRBJ2-2 | TRBV10-2 | TGCGCCAGCAGCCCAGACAGCCTTAACACCGGGGAGCTGTTTTTT | CASSPDSLNTGELFF
- | - | TRBJ1-2 | TRBV4-1 | TGCGCCAGCAGCCAAGATCGAGATACAGGCGTAGGCTATGGCTACACCTTC | CASSQDRDTGVGYGYTF
TRBD1 | - | TRBJ2-3 | TRBV18 | TGTGCCAGCTCACCACCAGGGACAGGGGGGAGCACAGATACGCAGTATTTT | CASSPPGTGGSTDTQYF
- | - | TRBJ1-2 | TRBV28 | TGTGCCAGCAGTCGGGGGTCCGGCTACACCTTC | CASSRGSGYTF
TRBD1 | - | TRBJ2-5 | TRBV6-1 | TGTGCCAGCAGTGAAAGTACAGGGGGCACCCAGTACTTC | CASSESTGGTQYF
TRBD2 | - | TRBJ2-7 | TRBV9 | TGTGCCAGCAGCGTAGCTCCTAGCGGGAGGGCCGACGAGCAGTACTTC | CASSVAPSGRADEQYF
- | - | TRBJ2-1 | TRBV6-2/TRBV6-3 | TGTGCCAGCAGTTACAGTGGGGGGGCCGCCAATGAGCAGTTCTTC | CASSYSGGAANEQFF
- | - | TRBJ1-6 | TRBV19 | TGTGCCAGTAGTATGTACTATAATTCACCCCTCCACTTT | CASSMYYNSPLHF
- | - | TRBJ1-3 | TRBV7-9 | TGTGCCAGCAGCTTAGAGGGGTCCGGAAACACCATATATTTT | CASSLEGSGNTIYF
TRBD2 | - | TRBJ2-1 | TRBV4-3 | TGCGCCAGCAGCCAGGCTAGCGGGGGGGGTACGGGGCAGTTCTTC | CASSQASGGGTGQFF
TRBD2 | - | TRBJ2-1 | TRBV10-1 | TGCGCCAGCAGTGAGTTTAGCGGGGGAGGAAGTGAGCAGTTCTTC | CASSEFSGGGSEQFF
- | - | TRBJ2-1 | TRBV21-1 | TGTGCCAGCAGCTCTAGGACGGGAGGGAAAAGCTACAATGAGCAGTTCTTC | CASSSRTGGKSYNEQFF
- | few | TRBJ2-1 | TRBV11-2 | TGTGCCAGCAGCTCTGGGCTCACTCGCTACAATGAGCAGTTCTTC | CASSSGLTRYNEQFF
- | - | TRBJ1-4 | TRBV2 | TGTGCCAGCAGTGATCGGGGAATGATAACCGAAAAACTGTTTTTT | CASSDRGMITEKLFF
- | - | TRBJ1-5 | TRBV6-5 | TGTGCCAGCAGTTACTCAAAGGGAGGCAATCAGCCCCAGCATTTT | CASSYSKGGNQPQHF
- | - | TRBJ1-4 | TRBV7-9 | TGTGCCAGCAGCTTACAGGGTCTGCGTGAAAAACTGTTTTTT | CASSLQGLREKLFF
- | - | TRBJ2-7 | TRBV6-5 | TGTGCCAGCAGCCGCCCAGGTTCCAACGAGCAGTACTTC | CASSRPGSNEQYF
TRBD1 | - | TRBJ1-4 | TRBV7-8 | TGTGCCAGCAGCGCCCGACAGGGAACTAATGAAAAACTGTTTTTT | CASSARQGTNEKLFF
- | - | TRBJ2-1 | TRBV7-9 | TGTGCCAGCAGCCGTGACAGTTACAATGAGCAGTTCTTC | CASSRDSYNEQFF
- | - | TRBJ1-2 | TRBV19 | TGTGCCAGTAGATCCCACGGGATCCCGACCGGCTACACCTTC | CASRSHGIPTGYTF
- | - | TRBJ1-3 | TRBV23-1 | TGCGCCAGCAGTCATCTGCTGGGCTCCTCTGGAAACACCATATATTTT | CASSHLLGSSGNTIYF
- | - | TRBJ1-1 | TRBV27 | TGTGCCAGCAGTTTACACGGTGGCGGGTCCACTGAAGCTTTCTTT | CASSLHGGGSTEAFF
- | - | TRBJ2-1 | TRBV10-1 | TGCGCCAGCAGCGAACTCGGTAGTCTGTTCTTC | CASSELGSLFF
TRBD1 | - | TRBJ2-7 | TRBV5-6 | TGTGCCAGCAGCAAAGGGACAGGCCCCGTTTACGAGCAGTACTTC | CASSKGTGPVYEQYF
TRBD1 | - | TRBJ1-5 | TRBV19 | TGTGCCAGTAGCCGGGACAGTATCAATCAGCCCCAGCATTTT | CASSRDSINQPQHF
TRBD2 | once | TRBJ2-3 | TRBV20-1 | TGCAGTGCTAGCGGACCGGGAGGGCAGTATTTT | CSASGPGGQYF
- | once | TRBJ2-1 | TRBV6-5 | TGTGCCAGCAGTTACGGCCTAGCTACGGGTGAGCAGTTCTTC | CASSYGLATGEQFF
- | - | TRBJ2-2 | TRBV5-6 | TGTGCCAGCAGCTTGCTTGGGGCACCCGGGGAGCTGTTTTTT | CASSLLGAPGELFF
- | - | TRBJ1-5 | TRBV19 | TGTGCCAGTAGTATGTCAGGGGTAAATCCGGGACAGCCCCAGCATTTT | CASSMSGVNPGQPQHF
- | - | TRBJ1-2 | TRBV10-2 | TGCGCCAGCAGTGAGACAGGCTATGGCTACACCTTC | CASSETGYGYTF
TRBD1 | - | TRBJ2-6 | TRBV29-1 | TGCAGCGTTCGACAGGGTTCCGGGGCCAACGTCCTGACTTTC | CSVRQGSGANVLTF
- | few | TRBJ1-1 | TRBV30 | TGTGCCTGGAGTACGGGGGGAAACACTGAAGCTTTCTTT | CAWSTGGNTEAFF
- | - | TRBJ2-7 | TRBV12-3/TRBV12-4 | TGTGCCAGCAGTGTCTGGGACAACTACGAGCAGTACTTC | CASSVWDNYEQYF
- | few | TRBJ2-1 | TRBV29-1 | TGCAGCGTTAAAGCAAATCCCAATGAGCAGTTCTTC | CSVKANPNEQFF
- | - | TRBJ1-2 | TRBV27 | TGTGCCAGCAGTCCAACGAGCGTGACCTATGGCTACACCTTC | CASSPTSVTYGYTF
TRBD2 | - | TRBJ2-5 | TRBV4-1 | TGCGCCAGCAGTCCTCTCTGGACCGGGGGGGAGACCCAGTACTTC | CASSPLWTGGETQYF
- | - | TRBJ1-6 | TRBV7-9 | TGTGCCAGCAGCTTAGCAGGGGCAATTAATTCACCCCTCCACTTT | CASSLAGAINSPLHF
- | few | TRBJ1-5 | TRBV18 | TGTGCCAGCTCACTGGGCCACAATCAGCCCCAGCATTTT | CASSLGHNQPQHF
TRBD1 | - | TRBJ2-7 | TRBV20-1 | TGCAGCACAGGGGATGGCGAGCAGTACTTC | CSTGDGEQYF
- | - | TRBJ1-5 | TRBV7-2 | TGTGCCAGCAGCTTAGGACCGGGAGATCAGCCCCAGCATTTT | CASSLGPGDQPQHF
- | - | TRBJ2-7 | TRBV18 | TGTGCCAGCTCACCTACCGGGACTGGACCCTACGAGCAGTACTTC | CASSPTGTGPYEQYF
TRBD1 | - | TRBJ2-6 | TRBV11-2 | TGTGCCAGCAGCCCCCGGACAGGGGGCGTCTCTGGGGCCAACGTCCTGACTTTC | CASSPRTGGVSGANVLTF
- | - | TRBJ1-6 | TRBV4-1 | TGCGCCAGCAGCCAAGGACAGGCTAGCTCCTATAATTCACCCCTCCACTTT | CASSQGQASSYNSPLHF
TRBD2 | - | TRBJ2-7 | TRBV27 | TGTGCCAGCAGTTTTTCGGGGGGAGGCCGCCAGCAGTACTTC | CASSFSGGGRQQYF